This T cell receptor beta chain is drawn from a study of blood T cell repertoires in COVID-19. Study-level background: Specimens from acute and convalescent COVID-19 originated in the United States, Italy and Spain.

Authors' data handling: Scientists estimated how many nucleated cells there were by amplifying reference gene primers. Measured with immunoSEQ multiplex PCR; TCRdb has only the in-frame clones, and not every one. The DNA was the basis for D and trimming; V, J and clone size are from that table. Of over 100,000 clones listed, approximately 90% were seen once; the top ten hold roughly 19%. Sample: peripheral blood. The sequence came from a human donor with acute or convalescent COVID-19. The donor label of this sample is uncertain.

CDR3 sequence reads: CASSLRDSTREQPQHF. DNA for the CDR3: TGTGCCAGTAGTCTACGGGACAGTACTCGGGAACAGCCCCAGCATTTT. This chain connects TRBV19 to TRBJ1-5; 7 bases line up with TRBD1. CDR1 is LNHDA, CDR2 SQIVND, per germline (reference sequence). The CDR3 extends over 16 amino acids. V lost 5 bases, J lost 7 bases, and 14 bases stayed unmatched.